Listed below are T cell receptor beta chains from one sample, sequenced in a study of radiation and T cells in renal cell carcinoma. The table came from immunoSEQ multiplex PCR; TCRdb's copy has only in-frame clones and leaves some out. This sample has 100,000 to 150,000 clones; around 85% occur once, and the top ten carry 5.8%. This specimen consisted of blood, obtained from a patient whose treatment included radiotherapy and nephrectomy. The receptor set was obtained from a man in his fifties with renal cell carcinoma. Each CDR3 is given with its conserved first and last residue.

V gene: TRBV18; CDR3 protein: CASSQQGYEQYF
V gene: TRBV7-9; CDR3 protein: CASSSYRDSLNTGELFF
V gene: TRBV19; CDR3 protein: CAGLMGHNSPLHF
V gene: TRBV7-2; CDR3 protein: CASSINSDYGYTF
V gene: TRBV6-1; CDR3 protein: CASSAGDSGYEQYF
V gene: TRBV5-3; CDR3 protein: CAHPREDGPYDEF
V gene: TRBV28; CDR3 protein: CASSAVQGAQETQYF
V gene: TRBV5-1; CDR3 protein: CASSSLGTASYEQYF
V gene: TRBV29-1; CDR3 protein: CSVEGQAWSGYTF
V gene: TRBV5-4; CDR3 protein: CASSPLGTSGGEETQYF
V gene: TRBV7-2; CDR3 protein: CASSLATGTYEQYF
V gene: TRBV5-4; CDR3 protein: CASSSSTTYEQYF
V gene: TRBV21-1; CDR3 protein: CASSTNHAGMSEKLFF
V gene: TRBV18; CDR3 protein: CASSPGSGGYTF
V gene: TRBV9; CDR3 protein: CASSVGIEGAANTEAFF
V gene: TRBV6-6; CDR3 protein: CASSYGRNQPQHF
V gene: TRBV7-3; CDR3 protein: CASSDQVSYNEQFF
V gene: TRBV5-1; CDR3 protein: CASSQDPGQGEGEQYF
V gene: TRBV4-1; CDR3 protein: CASSRTSLMGNTIYF
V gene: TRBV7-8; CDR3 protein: CASSLVGTKKETQYF
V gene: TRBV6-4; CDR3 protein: CASSDWGKNNSPLHF
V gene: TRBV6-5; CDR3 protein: CASSYGDRGPETQYF
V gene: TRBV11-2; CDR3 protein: CASSFSPGQGYGEQFF
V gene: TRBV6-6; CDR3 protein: CASSYLLTYTEAFF
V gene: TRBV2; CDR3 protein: CASSEAGRGRGPQHF
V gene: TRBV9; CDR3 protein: CASSPFGGFSGNTIYF
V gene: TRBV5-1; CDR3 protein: CASSLVRDSNTYEQYF
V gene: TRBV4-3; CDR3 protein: CASSQLAGIYNEQFF
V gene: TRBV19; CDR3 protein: CASSNRWSSYEQYF
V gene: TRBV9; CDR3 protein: CASSVMGSTNEKLFF
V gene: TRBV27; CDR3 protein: CASSSIARGRSNYGYTF
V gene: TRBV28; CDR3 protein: CASSYRALNTEAFF
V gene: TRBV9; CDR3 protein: CASSVQGTGANVLTF
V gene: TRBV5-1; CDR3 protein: CASSLFQGIAEAFF
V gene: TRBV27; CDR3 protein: CASSFRTSGPSGGAGELFF
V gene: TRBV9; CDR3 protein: CASSVAGHNTEAFF
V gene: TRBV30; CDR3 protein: CAWSAGLENEQFF
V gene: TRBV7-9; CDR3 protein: CASSPGTLVGVLAKNIQYF
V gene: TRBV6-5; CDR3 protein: CASSYSSRYSNQPQHF
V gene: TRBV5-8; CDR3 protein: CASSLYGNTGELFF
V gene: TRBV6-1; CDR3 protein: CASSEDGYTF
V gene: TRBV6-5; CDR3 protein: CASSYSSTDTQYF
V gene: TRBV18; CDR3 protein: CASHNDRDTGELFF
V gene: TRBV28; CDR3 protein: CASSLGLAGDSSYEQYF
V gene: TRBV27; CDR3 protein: CASSSRGELFF
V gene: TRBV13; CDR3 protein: CASNHPGYGHRDTQYF
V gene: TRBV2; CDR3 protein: CASSPGAADNEKLFF
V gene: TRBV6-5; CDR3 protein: CASSNLGPGNTIYF